This T cell receptor beta chain was identified during a study of persistence of HIV-infected CD4 T cells. Regarding the study as a whole: CMV- and Gag-responding cells had lower TCRbeta richness than CD3/CD28-responding cells. Degenerate expanded CDR3beta sequences were enriched among CMV- and Gag-responding cells.

This CDR3 has 17 residues. Per germline, CDR1 SGHNT and CDR2 YYREEE (reference sequence). V was clipped by 0 bases and J by 4 bases; unmatched bases: 6. As concerns this clone: As yet, its antigen is unknown.

Nonspecific anti-CD3/anti-CD28 bead stimulation represents the broad CD4+ T cell repertoire. Sorting of responding CD4+ T cells relied on upregulated CD40 ligand together with CD69. The immunoSEQ assay was version 4, run in survey mode. TCRdb keeps only in-frame clones here, not all; method: immunoSEQ multiplex PCR. The sample consists of roughly 43,000 clones, approximately 89% of them appearing once. The specimen comprised CD4+ T cells sorted from PBMCs after approximately 19-hour stimulation, sampled from a patient who received antiretroviral therapy. This rearrangement joins TRBV5-4 to TRBJ2-3, with 12 bases fitting TRBD2. The origin of this receptor is an adult man with HIV who was CMV-seropositive. The CDR3 protein is CASSLELAGGPSDTQYF. The CDR3 DNA reads TGTGCCAGCAGCTTGGAGCTAGCGGGGGGGCCGTCAGATACGCAGTATTTT. The full variable domain, completed using reference TRBV5-4 and TRBJ2-3, is ETGVTQSPTHLIKTRGQQVTLRCSSQSGHNTVSWYQQALGQGPQFIFQYYREEENGRGNFPPRFSGLQFPNYSSELNVNALELDDSALYLCASSLELAGGPSDTQYFGPGTRLTVL.